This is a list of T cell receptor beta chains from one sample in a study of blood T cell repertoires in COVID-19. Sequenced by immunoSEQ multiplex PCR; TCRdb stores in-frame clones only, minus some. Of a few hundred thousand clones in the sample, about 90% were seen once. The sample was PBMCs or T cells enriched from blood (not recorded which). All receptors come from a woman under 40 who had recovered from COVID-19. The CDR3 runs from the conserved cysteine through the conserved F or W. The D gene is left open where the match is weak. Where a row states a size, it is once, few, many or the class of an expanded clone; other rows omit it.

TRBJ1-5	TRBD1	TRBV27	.	CASSRSGTASPNSNQPQHF	TGTGCCAGCAGTCGCTCGGGGACAGCATCCCCTAATAGCAATCAGCCCCAGCATTTT
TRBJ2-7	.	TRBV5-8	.	CASSPSGLEQYF	TGTGCCAGCAGCCCTTCTGGGCTCGAGCAGTACTTC
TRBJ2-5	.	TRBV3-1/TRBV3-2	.	CASSLKETQYF	TGTGCCAGCAGCCTTAAAGAGACCCAGTACTTC
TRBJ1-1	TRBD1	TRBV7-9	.	CASSSGTGGSTEAFF	TGTGCCAGCAGCTCGGGGACAGGCGGGAGCACTGAAGCTTTCTTT
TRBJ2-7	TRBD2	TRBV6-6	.	CASISAGGYEQYF	TGTGCCAGCATTTCTGCGGGAGGGTACGAGCAGTACTTC
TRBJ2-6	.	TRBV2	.	CASSLTGVFQSGANVLTF	TGTGCCAGCAGCTTGACAGGAGTCTTTCAATCTGGGGCCAACGTCCTGACTTTC
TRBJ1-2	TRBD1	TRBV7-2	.	CASSFQGQGAISGYTF	TGTGCCAGCAGCTTTCAGGGACAGGGGGCGATCAGCGGCTACACCTTC
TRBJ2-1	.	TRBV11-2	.	CASSTPREAGSYNEQFF	TGTGCCAGCAGCACCCCGCGGGAAGCGGGTTCATACAATGAGCAGTTCTTC
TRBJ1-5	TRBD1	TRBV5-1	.	CASSLAPGGAGQPQHF	TGCGCCAGCAGCTTGGCCCCAGGGGGCGCGGGTCAGCCCCAGCATTTT
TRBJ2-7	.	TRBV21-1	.	CASKGYSANYEQYF	TGTGCCAGCAAGGGGTATTCCGCGAATTACGAGCAGTACTTC
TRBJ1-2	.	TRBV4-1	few	CATYETGSLNYGYTF	TGCGCCACATATGAAACAGGATCCCTTAACTATGGCTACACCTTC
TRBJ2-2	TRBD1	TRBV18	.	CASSHGQGQGTGELFF	TGTGCCAGCTCACATGGACAGGGCCAAGGTACCGGGGAGCTGTTTTTT
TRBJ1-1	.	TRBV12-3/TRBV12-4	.	CASSFQRDTEAFF	TGTGCCAGCAGTTTTCAGCGAGACACTGAAGCTTTCTTT
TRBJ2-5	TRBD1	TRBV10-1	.	CASSESDRAGETQYF	TGCGCCAGCAGTGAGTCGGACAGGGCGGGAGAGACCCAGTACTTC
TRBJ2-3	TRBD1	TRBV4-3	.	CASSLYRGEDTQYF	TGCGCCAGCAGCCTTTACAGGGGCGAGGATACGCAGTATTTT
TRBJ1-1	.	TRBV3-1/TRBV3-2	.	CASSPRVDTEAFF	TGTGCCAGCAGCCCCAGGGTGGACACTGAAGCTTTCTTT
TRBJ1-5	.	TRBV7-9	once	CASSDGRVYHQPQHF	TGTGCCAGCAGCGATGGCAGGGTGTATCATCAGCCCCAGCATTTT
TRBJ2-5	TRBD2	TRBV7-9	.	CASSLRVGGAVQETQYF	TGTGCCAGCAGCTTAAGAGTCGGGGGGGCCGTTCAAGAGACCCAGTACTTC
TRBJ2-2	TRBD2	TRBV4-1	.	CASSQPTSNGELFF	TGCGCCAGCAGCCAACCGACTAGCAACGGGGAGCTGTTTTTT
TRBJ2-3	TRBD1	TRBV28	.	CASRSSRETGIGTDTQYF	TGTGCCAGCAGATCATCTAGGGAGACAGGGATAGGCACAGATACGCAGTATTTT
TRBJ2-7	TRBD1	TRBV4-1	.	CASSRASGTDTYEQYF	TGCGCCAGCAGTCGAGCATCCGGGACAGACACCTACGAGCAGTACTTC
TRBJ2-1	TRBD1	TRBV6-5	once	CASGIRQGNSFF	TGTGCCAGTGGTATAAGACAGGGTAATAGTTTCTTC
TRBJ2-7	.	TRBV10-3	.	CAISGGQSYEQYF	TGTGCCATCAGTGGGGGACAATCCTACGAGCAGTACTTC
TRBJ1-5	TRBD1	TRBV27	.	CASSLKHRGGNQPQHF	TGTGCCAGCAGTCTAAAACACAGGGGTGGCAATCAGCCCCAGCATTTT
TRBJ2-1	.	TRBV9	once	CASSVRGLGPYNEQFF	TGTGCCAGCAGCGTAAGAGGTCTAGGCCCCTACAATGAGCAGTTCTTC
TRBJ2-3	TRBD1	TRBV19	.	CASSMYQGADTQYF	TGTGCCAGTAGTATGTATCAGGGGGCGGATACGCAGTATTTT
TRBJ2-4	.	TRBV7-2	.	CASSFTSSIGIQYF	TGTGCCAGCAGCTTCACCTCTAGCATCGGCATTCAGTACTTC